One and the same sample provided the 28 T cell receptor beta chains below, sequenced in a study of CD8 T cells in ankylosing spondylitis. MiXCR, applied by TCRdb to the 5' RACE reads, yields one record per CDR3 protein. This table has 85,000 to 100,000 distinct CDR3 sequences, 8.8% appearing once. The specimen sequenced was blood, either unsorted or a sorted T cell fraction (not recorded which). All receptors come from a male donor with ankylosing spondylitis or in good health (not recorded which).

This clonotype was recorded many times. CDR3 sequence (DNA): TGTGCCAGCAGCCCAGGCCCGGGACAGCCCTACGAGCAGTACTTC. Encoded protein: CASSPGPGQPYEQYF. V usage is TRBV11-1 and J usage is TRBJ2-7, with 7 bases fitting TRBD1. Trimming cost V 5 bases and J 2 bases; bases outside gene matches: 9. Germline CDR1 and CDR2: SGHAT and FQDESV (reference sequence). The CDR3 length is 15 residues.

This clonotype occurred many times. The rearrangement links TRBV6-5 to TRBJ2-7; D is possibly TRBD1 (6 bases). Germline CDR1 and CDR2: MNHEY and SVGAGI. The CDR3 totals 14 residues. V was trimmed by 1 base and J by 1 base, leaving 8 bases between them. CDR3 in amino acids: CASSYFTGSYEQYF. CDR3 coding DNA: TGTGCCAGCAGTTACTTCACAGGGTCCTACGAGCAGTACTTC.

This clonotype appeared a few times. CDR3 residues: CASSGRRTGGSYEQYF. Written as DNA, the CDR3 is TGTGCCAGCAGCGGCCGGCGGACAGGGGGTTCCTACGAGCAGTACTTC. The J gene is TRBJ2-7, the V gene TRBV7-3; 10 bases agree with TRBD1. Germline V gives CDR1 SGHTA, CDR2 FQGTGA. The CDR3 covers 16 residues. Trimming at V came to 5 bases and at J to 1 base, leaving 8 bases not matched to a gene. Based on the CDR3 plus reference TRBV7-3 and TRBJ2-7, the full variable domain is GAGVSQTPSNKVTEKGKYVELRCDPISGHTALYWYRQSLGQGPEFLIYFQGTGAADDSGLPNDRFFAVRPEGSVSTLKIQRTERGDSAVYLCASSGRRTGGSYEQYFGPGTRLTVT.

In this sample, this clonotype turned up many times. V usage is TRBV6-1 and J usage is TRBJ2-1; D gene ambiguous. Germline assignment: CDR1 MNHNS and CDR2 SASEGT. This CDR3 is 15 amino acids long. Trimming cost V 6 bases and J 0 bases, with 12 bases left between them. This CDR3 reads CASRSTQSSYNEQFF. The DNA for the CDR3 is TGTGCCAGCAGATCGACCCAGAGCTCCTACAATGAGCAGTTCTTC.

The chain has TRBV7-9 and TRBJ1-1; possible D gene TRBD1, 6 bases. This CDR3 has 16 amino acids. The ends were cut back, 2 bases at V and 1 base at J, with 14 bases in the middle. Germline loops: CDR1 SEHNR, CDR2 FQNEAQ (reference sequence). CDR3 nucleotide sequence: TGTGCCAGCAGCTTAAAGGGGGGGCTCACGAACACTGAAGCTTTCTTT. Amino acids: CASSLKGGLTNTEAFF.

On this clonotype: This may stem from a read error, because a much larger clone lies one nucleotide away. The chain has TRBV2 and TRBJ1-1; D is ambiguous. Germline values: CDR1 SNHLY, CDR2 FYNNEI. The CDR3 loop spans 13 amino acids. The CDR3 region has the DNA TGTGTCAGCAGTGAGTATGGGGACACTGAAGCTTTCTTT. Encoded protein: CVSSEYGDTEAFF.

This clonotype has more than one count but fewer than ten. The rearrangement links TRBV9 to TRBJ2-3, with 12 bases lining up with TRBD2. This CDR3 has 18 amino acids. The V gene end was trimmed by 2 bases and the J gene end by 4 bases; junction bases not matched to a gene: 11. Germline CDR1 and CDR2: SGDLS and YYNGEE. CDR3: CASSVSGTSGGQADTQYF. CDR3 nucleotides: TGTGCCAGCAGCGTTTCCGGTACTAGCGGGGGGCAGGCAGATACGCAGTATTTT.

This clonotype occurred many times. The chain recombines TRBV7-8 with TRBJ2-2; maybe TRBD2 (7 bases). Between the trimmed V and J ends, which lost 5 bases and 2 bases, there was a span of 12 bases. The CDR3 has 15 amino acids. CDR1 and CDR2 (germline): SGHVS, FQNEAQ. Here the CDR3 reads CASSSGTLNTGELFF. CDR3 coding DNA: TGTGCCAGCAGCAGCGGGACACTAAACACCGGGGAGCTGTTTTTT.

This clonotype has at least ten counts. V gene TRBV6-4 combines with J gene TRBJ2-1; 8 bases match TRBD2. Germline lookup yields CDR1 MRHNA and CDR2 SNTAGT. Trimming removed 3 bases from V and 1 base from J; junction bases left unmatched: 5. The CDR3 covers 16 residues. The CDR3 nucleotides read TGTGCCAGCAGTGAACTAAGCGGGGGATCCTACAATGAGCAGTTCTTC. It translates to CASSELSGGSYNEQFF.

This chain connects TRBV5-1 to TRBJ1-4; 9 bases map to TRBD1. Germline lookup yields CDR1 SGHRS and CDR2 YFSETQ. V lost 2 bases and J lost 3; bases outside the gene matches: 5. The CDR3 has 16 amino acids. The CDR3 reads CASSFDRGTPNEKLFF. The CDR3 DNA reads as TGCGCCAGCAGCTTTGACAGGGGGACCCCTAATGAAAAACTGTTTTTT.

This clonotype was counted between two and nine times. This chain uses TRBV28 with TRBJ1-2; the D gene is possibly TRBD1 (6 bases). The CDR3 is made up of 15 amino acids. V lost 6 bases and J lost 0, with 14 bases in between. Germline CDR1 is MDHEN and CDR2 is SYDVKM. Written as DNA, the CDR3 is TGTGCCAGCAGACCAGACAGGTACCCTAACTATGGCTACACCTTC. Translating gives CASRPDRYPNYGYTF.

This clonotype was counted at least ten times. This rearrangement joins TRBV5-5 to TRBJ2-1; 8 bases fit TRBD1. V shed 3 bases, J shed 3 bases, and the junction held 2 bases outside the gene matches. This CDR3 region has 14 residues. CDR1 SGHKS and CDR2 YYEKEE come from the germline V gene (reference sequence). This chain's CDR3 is CASSWDRNYNEQFF. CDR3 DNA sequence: TGTGCCAGCAGCTGGGACAGGAACTACAATGAGCAGTTCTTC.

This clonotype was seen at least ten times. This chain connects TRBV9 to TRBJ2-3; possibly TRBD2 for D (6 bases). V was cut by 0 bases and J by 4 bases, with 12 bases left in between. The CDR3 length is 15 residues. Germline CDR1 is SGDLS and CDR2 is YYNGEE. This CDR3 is CASSVAGGASDTQYF. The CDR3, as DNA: TGTGCCAGCAGCGTAGCTGGCGGGGCCTCAGATACGCAGTATTTT.

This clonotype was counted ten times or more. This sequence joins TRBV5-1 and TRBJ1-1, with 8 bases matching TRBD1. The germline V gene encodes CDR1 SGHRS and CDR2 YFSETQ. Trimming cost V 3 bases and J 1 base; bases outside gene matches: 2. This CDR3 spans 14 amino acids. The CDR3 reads CASSSGTGNTEAFF. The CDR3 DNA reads TGCGCCAGCAGCTCCGGGACAGGGAACACTGAAGCTTTCTTT.

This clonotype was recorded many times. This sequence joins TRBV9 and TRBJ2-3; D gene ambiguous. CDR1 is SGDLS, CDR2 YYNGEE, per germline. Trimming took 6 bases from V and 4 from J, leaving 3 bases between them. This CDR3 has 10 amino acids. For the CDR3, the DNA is TGTGCCAGCAACGCAGATACGCAGTATTTT. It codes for CASNADTQYF.

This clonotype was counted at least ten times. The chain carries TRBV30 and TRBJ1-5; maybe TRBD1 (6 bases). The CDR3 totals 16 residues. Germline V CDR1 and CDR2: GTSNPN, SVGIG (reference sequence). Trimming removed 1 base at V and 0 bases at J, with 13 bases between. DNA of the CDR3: TGTGCCTGGAGTGCCCGGACAGATTATAGCAATCAGCCCCAGCATTTT. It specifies CAWSARTDYSNQPQHF. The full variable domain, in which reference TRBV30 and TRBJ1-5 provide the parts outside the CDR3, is SQTIHQWPATLVQPVGSPLSLECTVEGTSNPNLYWYRQAAGRGLQLLFYSVGIGQISSEVPQNLSASRPQDRQFILSSKKLLLSDSGFYLCAWSARTDYSNQPQHFGDGTRLSIL.

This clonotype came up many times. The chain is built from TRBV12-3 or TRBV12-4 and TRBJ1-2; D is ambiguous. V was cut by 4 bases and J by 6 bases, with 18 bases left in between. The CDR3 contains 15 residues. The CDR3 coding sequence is TGTGCCAGCAGTTCGCGGGGAGCCTGGAAGGATGGCTACACCTTC. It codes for CASSSRGAWKDGYTF.

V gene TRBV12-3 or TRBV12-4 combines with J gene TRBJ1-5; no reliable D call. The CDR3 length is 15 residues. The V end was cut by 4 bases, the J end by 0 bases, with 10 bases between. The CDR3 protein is CASSSSDYSNQPQHF. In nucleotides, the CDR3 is TGTGCCAGCAGTTCGTCAGACTATAGCAATCAGCCCCAGCATTTT.

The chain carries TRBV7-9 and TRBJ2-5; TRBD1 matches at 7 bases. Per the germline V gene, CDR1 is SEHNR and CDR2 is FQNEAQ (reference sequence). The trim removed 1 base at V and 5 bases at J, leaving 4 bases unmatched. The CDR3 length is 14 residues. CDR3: CASSLGDSPETQYF. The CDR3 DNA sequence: TGTGCCAGCAGCTTAGGGGACAGTCCGGAGACCCAGTACTTC.

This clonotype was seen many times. CDR3 loop: CASRPTATNEKLFF. CDR3 bases: TGTGCCAGCAGACCGACAGCAACTAATGAAAAACTGTTTTTT. The chain has TRBV6-1 and TRBJ1-4; D might be TRBD1 (5 bases). Trimming took off 6 bases at V and 0 bases at J, with 8 bases between the two ends. This CDR3 spans 14 amino acids. Germline V gene lookup returns CDR1 MNHNS and CDR2 SASEGT.

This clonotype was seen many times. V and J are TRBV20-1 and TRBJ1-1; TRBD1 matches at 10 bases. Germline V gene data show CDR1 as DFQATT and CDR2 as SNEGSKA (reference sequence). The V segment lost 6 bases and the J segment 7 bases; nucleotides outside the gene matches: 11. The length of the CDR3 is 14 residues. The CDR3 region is CSAPRTGGRNEAFF. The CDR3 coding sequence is TGCAGTGCCCCCAGGACAGGGGGAAGGAATGAAGCTTTCTTT.

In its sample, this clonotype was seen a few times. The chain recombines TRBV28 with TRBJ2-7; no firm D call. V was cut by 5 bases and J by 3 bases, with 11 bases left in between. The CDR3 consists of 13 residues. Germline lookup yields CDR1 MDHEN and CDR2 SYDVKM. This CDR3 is CASSLLKFYEQYF. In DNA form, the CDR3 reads TGTGCCAGCAGTCTACTAAAGTTCTACGAGCAGTACTTC. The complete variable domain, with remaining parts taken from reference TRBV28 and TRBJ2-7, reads DVKVTQSSRYLVKRTGEKVFLECVQDMDHENMFWYRQDPGLGLRLIYFSYDVKMKEKGDIPEGYSVSREKKERFSLILESASTNQTSMYLCASSLLKFYEQYFGPGTRLTVT.

DNA for the CDR3: TGTGCCAGCAGTCCAGGCCCTGGACAGGGTGTCGACACCGGGGAGCTGTTTTTT. It translates to CASSPGPGQGVDTGELFF. The chain has TRBV13 and TRBJ2-2, with 8 bases that match TRBD1. V shed 6 bases, J shed 3 bases, and the junction held 15 bases outside the gene matches. CDR3 length: 18 amino acids. CDR1 is PRHDT and CDR2 is FYEKMQ in the germline V gene (reference sequence).

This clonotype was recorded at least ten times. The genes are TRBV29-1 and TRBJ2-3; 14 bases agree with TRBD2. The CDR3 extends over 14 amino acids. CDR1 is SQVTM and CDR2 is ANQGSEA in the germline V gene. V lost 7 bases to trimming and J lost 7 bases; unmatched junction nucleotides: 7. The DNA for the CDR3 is TGCAGCGGTGGGACTAGCGGGGGCCTAAATACGCAGTATTTT. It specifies CSGGTSGGLNTQYF.

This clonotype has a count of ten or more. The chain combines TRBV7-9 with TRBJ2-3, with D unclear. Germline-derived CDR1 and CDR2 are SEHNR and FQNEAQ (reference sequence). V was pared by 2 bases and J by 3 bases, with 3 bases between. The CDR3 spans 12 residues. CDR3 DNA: TGTGCCAGCAGCTTAAGGACAGATACGCAGTATTTT. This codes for CASSLRTDTQYF.

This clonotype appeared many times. CDR3 region: CASSLPLGGYEQYF. The CDR3 DNA follows: TGTGCCAGCAGCTTACCTCTTGGCGGCTACGAGCAGTACTTC. The chain joins TRBV7-2 to TRBJ2-7; the D is unclear. The CDR3 consists of 14 residues. Germline values: CDR1 SGHTA, CDR2 FQGNSA. Trimming stripped 2 bases from V and 3 bases from J, with 11 bases between.

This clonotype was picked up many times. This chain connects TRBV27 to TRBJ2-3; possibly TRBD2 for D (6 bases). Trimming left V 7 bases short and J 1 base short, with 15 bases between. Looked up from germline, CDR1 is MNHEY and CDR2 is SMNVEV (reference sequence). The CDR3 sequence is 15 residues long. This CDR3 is CASTPRGIGTDTQYF. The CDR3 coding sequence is TGTGCCAGCACCCCCCGGGGGATTGGCACAGATACGCAGTATTTT.

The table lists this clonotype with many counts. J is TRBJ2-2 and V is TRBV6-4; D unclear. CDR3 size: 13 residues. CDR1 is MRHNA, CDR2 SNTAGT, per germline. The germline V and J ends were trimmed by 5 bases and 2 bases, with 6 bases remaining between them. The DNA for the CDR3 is TGTGCCAGCAGTTTGGACAACACCGGGGAGCTGTTTTTT. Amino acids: CASSLDNTGELFF.